The 32 T cell receptor beta chains given below trace back to one sample, sequenced in a study of blood T cell repertoires in COVID-19. Profiling relied on immunoSEQ multiplex PCR, and the TCRdb table lists in-frame clones only, not all of them. The table includes fewer than 200,000 clones, roughly 80% detected once. Sequencing input: peripheral blood. The receptors were sampled from a man in his fifties or sixties with acute or convalescent COVID-19.

The chain links TRBV24-1 to TRBJ1-2; D gene unclear. From germline, CDR1 is KGHDR and CDR2 SFDVKD. There are 14 residues in the CDR3. The V gene lost 3 bases and the J gene lost 8 bases, with 15 bases spanning the gap. This CDR3 reads CATSDTAATGGYTF. The CDR3 DNA reads TGTGCCACCAGTGATACGGCCGCGACGGGAGGCTACACCTTC.

V and J are TRBV6-5 and TRBJ1-4, with no clear D. The germline V and J ends were trimmed by 6 bases and 5 bases, with 13 bases remaining between them. This CDR3 is built from 14 residues. CDR1 and CDR2 (germline): MNHEY, SVGAGI. The CDR3 DNA sequence: TGTGCCAGCAGCTTACAAGGCGGGAATGAAAAACTGTTTTTT. Translation gives CASSLQGGNEKLFF.

The chain carries TRBV9 and TRBJ2-7; 10 nucleotides line up with TRBD2. In germline, CDR1 is SGDLS, CDR2 YYNGEE. The CDR3 runs 16 residues. V was clipped by 4 bases and J by 3 bases; unmatched bases: 10. The CDR3 DNA reads as TGTGCCAGCAGCCCCCAGGGGGCTAGCGGGAGCTACGAGCAGTACTTC. Encoded protein: CASSPQGASGSYEQYF.

The CDR3 DNA reads as TGTGCCAGCAGTCAGGGACTTTTGGAGACCCAGTACTTC. Protein: CASSQGLLETQYF. The chain couples TRBV6-5 to TRBJ2-5; tentative D call: TRBD2 (6 bases). The CDR3 runs to 13 residues. Trimming removed 5 bases from V and 5 bases from J, with 12 bases in between. CDR1 is MNHEY, CDR2 SVGAGI, per germline.

This rearrangement joins TRBV5-1 to TRBJ1-1, with TRBD1 as a possible D gene (5 bases). The CDR3 extends over 14 amino acids. V was trimmed by 2 bases and J by 4 bases, leaving 12 bases between them. In germline, CDR1 is SGHRS, CDR2 YFSETQ. The CDR3: CASSFGGTGTEAFF. For the CDR3, the DNA is TGCGCCAGCAGCTTCGGGGGGACTGGCACTGAAGCTTTCTTT.

This clone came up once. The chain recombines TRBV12-3 or TRBV12-4 with TRBJ1-1, with D unresolved. CDR3 length equals 13 residues. The V gene lost 3 bases and the J gene lost 3 bases, with 8 bases spanning the gap. In DNA form, the CDR3 reads TGTGCCAGCAGTTTCGGGGTATACACTGAAGCTTTCTTT. It codes for CASSFGVYTEAFF.

This clone was recorded a few times. The chain couples TRBV11-2 to TRBJ2-1; 9 nucleotides match TRBD2. The germline CDR1 and CDR2 sequences are SGHAT and FQNNGV. V dropped 5 bases and J dropped 6; count of bases not matched to a gene: 8. CDR3 size: 15 residues. CDR3 in amino acids: CASSHGASGTNEQFF. The CDR3 bases are TGTGCCAGCAGCCATGGGGCTAGCGGGACCAATGAGCAGTTCTTC. The full variable domain, in which reference TRBV11-2 and TRBJ2-1 provide the parts outside the CDR3, is EAGVAQSPRYKIIEKRQSVAFWCNPISGHATLYWYQQILGQGPKLLIQFQNNGVVDDSQLPKDRFSAERLKGVDSTLKIQPAKLEDSAVYLCASSHGASGTNEQFFGPGTRLTVL.

The genes are TRBV7-9 and TRBJ2-7; D is undetermined. The V gene lost 4 bases and the J gene lost 3 bases, with 16 bases spanning the gap. The germline gives CDR1 SEHNR, CDR2 FQNEAQ (reference sequence). The CDR3 totals 15 residues. The CDR3 nucleotides read TGTGCCAGCAGCTCCCCGGCGGTCGGATTCTACGAGCAGTACTTC. This sequence encodes CASSSPAVGFYEQYF. Variable domain in full (rest from reference TRBV7-9 and TRBJ2-7): DTGVSQNPRHKITKRGQNVTFRCDPISEHNRLYWYRQTLGQGPEFLTYFQNEAQLEKSRLLSDRFSAERPKGSFSTLEIQRTEQGDSAMYLCASSSPAVGFYEQYFGPGTRLTVT.

V and J are TRBV12-3 or TRBV12-4 and TRBJ2-7, with D perhaps matching TRBD2 (5 bases). The CDR3 is 13 amino acids. The germline V and J ends were trimmed by 6 bases and 2 bases, with 11 bases remaining between them. DNA of the CDR3: TGTGCCAGCAGGCCCGGGGAAACCTACGAGCAGTACTTC. Translating gives CASRPGETYEQYF.

J is TRBJ1-4 and V is TRBV4-1; D may be TRBD1 (5 bases). Germline V gene data show CDR1 as MGHRA and CDR2 as YSYEKL. Trimming stripped 2 bases from V and 4 bases from J, with 8 bases between. This CDR3 contains 14 residues. The DNA of the CDR3 is TGCGCCAGCAGCCAATCCGGGGGTAATGAAAAACTGTTTTTT. It encodes CASSQSGGNEKLFF.

V usage is TRBV6-5 and J usage is TRBJ1-1; possible D gene TRBD1, 6 bases. From germline, CDR1 is MNHEY and CDR2 SVGAGI. There are 13 residues in the CDR3. V was cut by 7 bases and J by 11 bases, with 20 bases left in between. The CDR3: CASTIDRLGGAFF. The CDR3 DNA is TGTGCCAGCACGATAGACAGGCTCGGTGGGGCTTTCTTT.

V usage is TRBV14 and J usage is TRBJ1-2; 9 positions agree with TRBD1. V gave up 4 bases and J gave up 0 bases; unmatched junction bases: 3. Germline values: CDR1 SGHDN, CDR2 FVKESK. This CDR3 is 15 amino acids long. The CDR3, as DNA: TGTGCCAGCAGCCCCAGACAGGGGGCTAACTATGGCTACACCTTC. Translated, it gives CASSPRQGANYGYTF. The full variable domain, with the rest looked up from reference TRBV14 and TRBJ1-2, is EAGVTQFPSHSVIEKGQTVTLRCDPISGHDNLYWYRRVMGKEIKFLLHFVKESKQDESGMPNNRFLAERTGGTYSTLKVQPAELEDSGVYFCASSPRQGANYGYTFGSGTRLTVV.

The chain recombines TRBV10-3 with TRBJ2-3, with D perhaps TRBD1 (5 bases). This CDR3 is built from 16 residues. The germline CDR1 and CDR2 sequences are ENHRY and SYGVKD. The V end was cut by 2 bases, the J end by 4 bases, with 16 bases between. CDR3 in amino acids: CAISEPRYETADTQYF. CDR3 nucleotide sequence: TGTGCCATCAGTGAGCCGAGGTATGAGACAGCAGATACGCAGTATTTT.

The chain employs TRBV4-1 and TRBJ2-1; 9 nucleotides align to TRBD2. CDR1 and CDR2 from the germline V gene are MGHRA and YSYEKL. Trimming removed 0 bases from V and 9 bases from J; junction bases left unmatched: 6. This CDR3 has 15 amino acids. CDR3 sequence (DNA): TGCGCCAGCAGCCAAGATAGACTAGCGGCGATTGAGCAGTTCTTC. Translated, it gives CASSQDRLAAIEQFF.

For this clone: Relative to the germline gene, one junction end is altered; a read error may explain this. The chain recombines TRBV7-7 with TRBJ2-3; tentative D call: TRBD1 (5 bases). CDR1 is SSHAT and CDR2 is FNYEAQ in the germline V gene (reference sequence). This CDR3 spans 13 amino acids. The chain's CDR3 is CASSSGNRDTQYF. As DNA, the CDR3 is TGTGCTAGCAGCTCAGGGAACCGGGATACGCAGTATTTT.

V usage is TRBV10-3 and J usage is TRBJ2-7; D might be TRBD2 (7 bases). Germline V lookup: CDR1 ENHRY, CDR2 SYGVKD. The CDR3 is 13 amino acids. With 8 bases removed from V and 7 bases from J, the gap between germline ends came to 18 bases. The CDR3 nucleotides are TGTGCCATCGGGAGGGGGGGCCTCAGGGAGCAGTACTTC. Translation gives CAIGRGGLREQYF.

About this clone: Other DNA sequences in the same sample also yield this CDR3. The rearrangement uses TRBV9 and TRBJ2-3, with 7 bases matching TRBD1. This CDR3 is built from 14 residues. Germline lookup yields CDR1 SGDLS and CDR2 YYNGEE. The V and J ends lost 3 bases and 2 bases, in that order; junction bases with no gene match: 3. CDR3 loop: CASSGTGNTDTQYF. CDR3 DNA sequence: TGTGCCAGCAGCGGGACAGGCAACACAGATACGCAGTATTTT.

The chain couples TRBV7-9 to TRBJ1-2; D might be TRBD1 (5 bases). V was clipped by 4 bases and J by 2 bases, with 23 bases between them. The CDR3 extends over 18 amino acids. From germline, CDR1 is SEHNR and CDR2 FQNEAQ (reference sequence). The CDR3 bases are TGTGCCAGCAGCTCGACCTTACCTCAGGGACTACCAAACTATGGCTACACCTTC. Translating gives CASSSTLPQGLPNYGYTF.

The rearrangement links TRBV6-5 to TRBJ1-5; TRBD1 agrees at 9 bases. Trimming took 11 bases from V and 3 from J; bases not matched to a gene: 11. Germline CDR1 reads MNHEY; CDR2 reads SVGAGI. CDR3 length: 15 amino acids. CDR3: CAGGDRDRVNQPQHF. The CDR3 coding sequence is TGTGCCGGAGGGGACCGGGACAGGGTCAATCAGCCCCAGCATTTT.

The chain employs TRBV10-1 and TRBJ1-1; D unresolved. CDR3 length: 13 residues. V gave up 5 bases and J gave up 6 bases, with 13 bases separating them. Looked up from germline, CDR1 is WNHNN and CDR2 is SYGVQD (reference sequence). The CDR3 bases are TGCGCCAGCAGTCCGGGATTTGGGGCTGAAGCTTTCTTT. This sequence encodes CASSPGFGAEAFF.

This clone was detected a few times. The V call is TRBV4-3, the J call TRBJ2-2, with D maybe TRBD2 (7 bases). Germline CDR1 is LGHNA and CDR2 is YSLEER. Between the trimmed V and J ends, which lost 4 bases and 7 bases, there was a span of 16 bases. The length of the CDR3 is 15 residues. CDR3 DNA: TGCGCCAGCAGCCGAGTGTGGGGGGGCAACGGGGAGCTGTTTTTT. Amino acids: CASSRVWGGNGELFF.

This chain connects TRBV29-1 to TRBJ2-1; 7 bases align to TRBD2. The germline gives CDR1 SQVTM, CDR2 ANQGSEA. The CDR3 extends over 14 amino acids. V was clipped by 6 bases and J by 5 bases; unmatched bases: 10. Here the CDR3 DNA reads TGCAGCGTCAGGACTAGTTCGGCAGACAATGAGCAGTTCTTC. Translation: CSVRTSSADNEQFF.

V usage is TRBV5-5 and J usage is TRBJ1-2, with 10 positions matching TRBD1. Germline V lookup: CDR1 SGHKS, CDR2 YYEKEE (reference sequence). CDR3 size: 15 residues. The trim removed 0 bases at V and 7 bases at J, leaving 6 bases unmatched. This CDR3 is CASSLGGQGYSGYTF. As DNA, the CDR3 is TGTGCCAGCAGCTTGGGGGGACAGGGGTACTCTGGCTACACCTTC.

This chain connects TRBV4-1 to TRBJ1-3, with 9 positions matching TRBD1. The CDR3 has 18 residues. The germline CDR1 and CDR2 sequences are MGHRA and YSYEKL. V dropped 5 bases and J dropped 1; count of bases not matched to a gene: 12. The CDR3 nucleotides read TGCGCCAGCAGCTCCCGACGCGGGACAGGGAGGTCTGGAAACACCATATATTTT. It encodes CASSSRRGTGRSGNTIYF.

J is TRBJ2-2 and V is TRBV25-1, with a tentative D call TRBD2 (6 bases). V was shortened by 2 bases and J by 5 bases, with 12 bases between the two germline ends. The CDR3 is 15 residues long. The V gene's germline CDR1 is MGHDK and CDR2 SYGVNS. This CDR3 reads CASSEVRRGTGELFF. CDR3 in DNA: TGTGCCAGCAGTGAAGTGCGCCGGGGGACCGGGGAGCTGTTTTTT.

The CDR3 nucleotides read TGTGCCAGCAGCAAACAGGCGATCAACGAGCAGTACTTC. It translates to CASSKQAINEQYF. The chain uses TRBV2 and TRBJ2-7; possible D gene TRBD1, 5 bases. The CDR3 length is 13 residues. The V gene's germline CDR1 is SNHLY and CDR2 FYNNEI. The germline V and J ends were trimmed by 6 bases and 5 bases, with 14 bases remaining between them.

The genes are TRBV29-1 and TRBJ2-2, with a weak D call TRBD2 (6 bases). The ends were cut back, 2 bases at V and 5 bases at J, with 18 bases in the middle. CDR1 and CDR2 (germline): SQVTM, ANQGSEA. The CDR3 runs 16 residues. The CDR3 region has the DNA TGCAGCGTTGAATGGGCAGGACGGGAGTGGACCGGGGAGCTGTTTTTT. Amino acid sequence: CSVEWAGREWTGELFF.

The chain recombines TRBV11-2 with TRBJ2-3; D gene unclear. The germline V and J ends were trimmed by 2 bases and 2 bases, with 8 bases remaining between them. Per germline, CDR1 SGHAT and CDR2 FQNNGV. The CDR3 length is 14 residues. CDR3 bases: TGTGCCAGCAGCTTACGTCTCTTCACAGATACGCAGTATTTT. This codes for CASSLRLFTDTQYF.

The V call is TRBV3-1 (or the pseudogene TRBV3-2), the J call TRBJ1-2; D gene ambiguous. The V gene's germline CDR1 is LGHDT and CDR2 YNNKEL (reference sequence). The length of the CDR3 is 13 residues. Trimming stripped 0 bases from V and 8 bases from J, with 10 bases between. The CDR3 sequence: CASSQEGGGGYTF. CDR3 DNA sequence: TGTGCCAGCAGCCAAGAAGGTGGCGGCGGCTACACCTTC.

J is TRBJ1-2 and V is TRBV12-3 or TRBV12-4, with TRBD1 matching 7 bases. This CDR3 is 13 amino acids long. V was clipped by 7 bases and J by 4 bases; unmatched bases: 6. The CDR3 region is CASTRTGPYGYTF. Written as DNA, the CDR3 is TGTGCCAGCACTAGGACAGGACCCTATGGCTACACCTTC.

The CDR3 sequence: CASSKTASGGYTF. DNA of the CDR3: TGCGCCAGCAGTAAGACAGCCTCGGGTGGCTACACCTTC. The chain carries TRBV5-1 and TRBJ1-2; D is possibly TRBD1 (5 bases). The germline CDR1 and CDR2 sequences are SGHRS and YFSETQ. V dropped 5 bases and J dropped 7 bases, with 15 bases sitting between them. The CDR3 runs to 13 residues.

The chain carries TRBV7-8 and TRBJ1-2; D remains unclear. V gave up 5 bases and J gave up 8 bases, with 21 bases separating them. The CDR3 is 15 residues long. From germline, CDR1 is SGHVS and CDR2 FQNEAQ. In nucleotides, the CDR3 is TGTGCCAGCAGCCACGCCTCATCGGGTCCTGAGGGCTACACCTTC. It encodes CASSHASSGPEGYTF.